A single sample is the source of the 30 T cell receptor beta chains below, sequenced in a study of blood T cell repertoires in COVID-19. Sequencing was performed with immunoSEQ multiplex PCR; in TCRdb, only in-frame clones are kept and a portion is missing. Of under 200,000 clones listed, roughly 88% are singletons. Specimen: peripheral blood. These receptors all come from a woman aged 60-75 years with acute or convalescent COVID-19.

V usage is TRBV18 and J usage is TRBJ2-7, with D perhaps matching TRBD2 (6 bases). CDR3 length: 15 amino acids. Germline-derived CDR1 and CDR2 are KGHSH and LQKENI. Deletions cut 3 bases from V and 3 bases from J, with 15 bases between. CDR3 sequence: CASSPRGERIYEQYF. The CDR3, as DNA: TGTGCCAGCTCACCGCGCGGGGAGAGGATCTACGAGCAGTACTTC.

Here the CDR3 reads CASSPRGGATYNEQFF. In DNA form, the CDR3 reads TGTGCCAGCAGCCCACGCGGGGGGGCGACCTACAATGAGCAGTTCTTC. The chain joins TRBV7-2 to TRBJ2-1; 9 bases match TRBD2. Germline V gene lookup returns CDR1 SGHTA and CDR2 FQGNSA. The CDR3 sequence is 16 residues long. Trimming cost V 5 bases and J 2 bases; bases outside gene matches: 7. The full variable domain, in which reference TRBV7-2 and TRBJ2-1 provide the parts outside the CDR3, is GAGVSQSPSNKVTEKGKDVELRCDPISGHTALYWYRQSLGQGLEFLIYFQGNSAPDKSGLPSDRFSAERTGGSVSTLTIQRTQQEDSAVYLCASSPRGGATYNEQFFGPGTRLTVL.

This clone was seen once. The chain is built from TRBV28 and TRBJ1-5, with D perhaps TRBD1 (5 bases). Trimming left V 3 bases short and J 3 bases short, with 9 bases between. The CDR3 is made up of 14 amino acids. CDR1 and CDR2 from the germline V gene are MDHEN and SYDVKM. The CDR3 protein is CASSFRTSNQPQHF. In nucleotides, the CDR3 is TGTGCCAGCAGTTTCCGGACATCCAATCAGCCCCAGCATTTT.

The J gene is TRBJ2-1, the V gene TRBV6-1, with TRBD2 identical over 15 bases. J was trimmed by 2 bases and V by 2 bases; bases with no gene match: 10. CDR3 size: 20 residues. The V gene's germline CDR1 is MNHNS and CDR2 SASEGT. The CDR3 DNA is TGTGCCAGCAGTGAAAGCCTACCGGGACTAGCGGGGGGCGCCTACAATGAGCAGTTCTTC. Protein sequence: CASSESLPGLAGGAYNEQFF.

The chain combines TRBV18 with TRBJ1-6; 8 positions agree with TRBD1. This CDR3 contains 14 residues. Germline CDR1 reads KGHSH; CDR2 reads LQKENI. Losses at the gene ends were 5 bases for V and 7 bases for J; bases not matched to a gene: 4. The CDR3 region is CASSADRDNSPLHF. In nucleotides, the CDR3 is TGTGCCAGCTCAGCGGACAGGGACAATTCACCCCTCCACTTT.

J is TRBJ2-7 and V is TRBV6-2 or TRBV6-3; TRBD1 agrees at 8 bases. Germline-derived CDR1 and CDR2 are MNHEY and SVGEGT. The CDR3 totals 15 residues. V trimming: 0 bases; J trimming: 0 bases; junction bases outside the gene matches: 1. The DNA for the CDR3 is TGTGCCAGCAGTTACTCCGGGACAGGCTCCTACGAGCAGTACTTC. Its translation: CASSYSGTGSYEQYF.

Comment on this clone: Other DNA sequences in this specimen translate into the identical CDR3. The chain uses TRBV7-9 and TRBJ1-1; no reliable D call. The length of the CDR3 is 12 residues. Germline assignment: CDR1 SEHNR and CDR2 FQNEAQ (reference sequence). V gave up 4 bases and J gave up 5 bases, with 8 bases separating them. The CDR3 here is CASSSGGTEAFF. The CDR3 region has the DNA TGTGCCAGCAGCTCCGGCGGGACTGAAGCTTTCTTT.

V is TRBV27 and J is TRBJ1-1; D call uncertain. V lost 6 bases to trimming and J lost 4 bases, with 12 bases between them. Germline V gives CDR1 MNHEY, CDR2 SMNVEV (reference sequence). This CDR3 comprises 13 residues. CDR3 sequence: CASRPSVSTEAFF. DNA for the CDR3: TGTGCCAGCAGGCCATCGGTAAGCACTGAAGCTTTCTTT.

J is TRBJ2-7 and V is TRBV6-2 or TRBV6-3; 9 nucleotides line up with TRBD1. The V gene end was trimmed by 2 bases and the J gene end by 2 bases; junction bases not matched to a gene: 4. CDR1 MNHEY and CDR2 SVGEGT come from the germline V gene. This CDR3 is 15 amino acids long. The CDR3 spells CASSYVGQGPYEQYF. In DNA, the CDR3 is TGTGCCAGCAGTTACGTGGGACAGGGCCCCTACGAGCAGTACTTC.

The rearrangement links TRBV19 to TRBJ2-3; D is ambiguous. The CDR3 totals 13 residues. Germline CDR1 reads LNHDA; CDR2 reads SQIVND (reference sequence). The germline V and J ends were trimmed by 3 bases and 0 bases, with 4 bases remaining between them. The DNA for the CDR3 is TGTGCCAGTAGTATCGCGAGCACAGATACGCAGTATTTT. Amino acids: CASSIASTDTQYF.

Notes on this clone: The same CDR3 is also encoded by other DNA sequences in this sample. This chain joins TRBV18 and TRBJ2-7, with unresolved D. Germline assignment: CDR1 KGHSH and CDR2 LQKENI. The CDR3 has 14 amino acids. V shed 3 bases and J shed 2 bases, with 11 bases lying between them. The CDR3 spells CASSPPGQPYEQYF. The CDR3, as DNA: TGTGCCAGCTCACCTCCCGGTCAACCCTACGAGCAGTACTTC. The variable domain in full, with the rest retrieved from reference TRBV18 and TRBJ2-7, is NAGVMQNPRHLVRRRGQEARLRCSPMKGHSHVYWYRQLPEEGLKFMVYLQKENIIDESGMPKERFSAEFPKEGPSILRIQQVVRGDSAAYFCASSPPGQPYEQYFGPGTRLTVT.

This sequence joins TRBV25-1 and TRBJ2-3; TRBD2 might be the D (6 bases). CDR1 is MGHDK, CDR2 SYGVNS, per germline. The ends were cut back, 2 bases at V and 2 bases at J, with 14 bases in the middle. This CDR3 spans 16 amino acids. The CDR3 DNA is TGTGCCAGCAGTGAAGGGGGACTTTCTTACACAGATACGCAGTATTTT. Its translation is CASSEGGLSYTDTQYF. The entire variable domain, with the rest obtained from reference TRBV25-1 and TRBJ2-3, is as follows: EADIYQTPRYLVIGTGKKITLECSQTMGHDKMYWYQQDPGMELHLIHYSYGVNSTEKGDLSSESTVSRIRTEHFPLTLESARPSHTSQYLCASSEGGLSYTDTQYFGPGTRLTVL.

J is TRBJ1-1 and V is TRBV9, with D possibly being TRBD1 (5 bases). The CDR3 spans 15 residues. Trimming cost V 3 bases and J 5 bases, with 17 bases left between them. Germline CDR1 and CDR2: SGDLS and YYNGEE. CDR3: CASSASTSRGTEAFF. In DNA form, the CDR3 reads TGTGCCAGCAGCGCTTCGACGAGTCGGGGGACTGAAGCTTTCTTT.

DNA for the CDR3: TGCGCCAGCAGGGTAGAGGGATTGAACACTGAAGCTTTCTTT. Amino acid sequence: CASRVEGLNTEAFF. The chain uses TRBV5-1 and TRBJ1-1; D is uncertain. Deletions cut 5 bases from V and 0 bases from J, with 11 bases between. There are 14 residues in the CDR3. CDR1 is SGHRS, CDR2 YFSETQ, per germline. Based on the CDR3 plus reference TRBV5-1 and TRBJ1-1, the full variable domain is KAGVTQTPRYLIKTRGQQVTLSCSPISGHRSVSWYQQTPGQGLQFLFEYFSETQRNKGNFPGRFSGRQFSNSRSEMNVSTLELGDSALYLCASRVEGLNTEAFFGQGTRLTVV.

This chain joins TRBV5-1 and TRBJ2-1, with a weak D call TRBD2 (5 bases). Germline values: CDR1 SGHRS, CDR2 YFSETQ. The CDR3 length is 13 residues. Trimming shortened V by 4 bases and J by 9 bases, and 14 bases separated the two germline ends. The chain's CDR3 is CASSIRLTGEQFF. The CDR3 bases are TGCGCCAGCAGCATCAGACTAACGGGTGAGCAGTTCTTC.

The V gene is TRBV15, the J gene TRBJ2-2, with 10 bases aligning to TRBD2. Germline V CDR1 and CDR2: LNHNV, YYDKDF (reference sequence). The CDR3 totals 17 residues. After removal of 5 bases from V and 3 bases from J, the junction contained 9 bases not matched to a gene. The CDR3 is CATSGTLAGWDTGELFF. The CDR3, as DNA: TGTGCCACCAGCGGAACACTAGCGGGGTGGGACACCGGGGAGCTGTTTTTT. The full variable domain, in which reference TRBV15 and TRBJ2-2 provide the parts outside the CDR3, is DAMVIQNPRYQVTQFGKPVTLSCSQTLNHNVMYWYQQKSSQAPKLLFHYYDKDFNNEADTPDNFQSRRPNTSFCFLDIRSPGLGDTAMYLCATSGTLAGWDTGELFFGEGSRLTVL.

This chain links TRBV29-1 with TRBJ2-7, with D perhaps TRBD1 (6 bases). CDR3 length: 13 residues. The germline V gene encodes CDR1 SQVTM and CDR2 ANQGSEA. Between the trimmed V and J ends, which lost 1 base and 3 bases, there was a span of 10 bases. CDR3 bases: TGCAGCGTTGAAGGGGTAGGGGGCTACGAGCAGTACTTC. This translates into CSVEGVGGYEQYF.

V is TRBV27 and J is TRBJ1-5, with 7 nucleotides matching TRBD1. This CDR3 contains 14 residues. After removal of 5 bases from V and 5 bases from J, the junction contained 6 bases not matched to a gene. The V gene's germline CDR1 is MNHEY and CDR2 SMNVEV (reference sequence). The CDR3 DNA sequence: TGTGCCAGCAGTCGTGACAGGGTTGATCAGCCCCAGCATTTT. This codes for CASSRDRVDQPQHF.

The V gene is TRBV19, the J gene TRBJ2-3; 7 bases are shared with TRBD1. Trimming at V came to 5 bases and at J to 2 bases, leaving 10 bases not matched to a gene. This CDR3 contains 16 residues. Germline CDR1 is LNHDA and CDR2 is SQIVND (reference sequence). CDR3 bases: TGTGCCAGTAGTCACCTCCGGGACAGCTACACAGATACGCAGTATTTT. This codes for CASSHLRDSYTDTQYF.

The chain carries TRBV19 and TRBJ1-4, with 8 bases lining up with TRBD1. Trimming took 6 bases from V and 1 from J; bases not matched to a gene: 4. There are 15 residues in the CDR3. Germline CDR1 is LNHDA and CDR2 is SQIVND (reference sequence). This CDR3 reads CASRVGQGTNEKLFF. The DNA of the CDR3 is TGTGCCAGTAGGGTCGGACAGGGAACTAATGAAAAACTGTTTTTT.

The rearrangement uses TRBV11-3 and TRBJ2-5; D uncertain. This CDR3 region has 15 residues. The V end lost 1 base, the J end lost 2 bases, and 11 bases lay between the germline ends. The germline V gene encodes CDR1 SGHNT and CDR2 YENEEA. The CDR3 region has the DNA TGTGCCAGCAGCTTAGGAGGCACGGAACAAGAGACCCAGTACTTC. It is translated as CASSLGGTEQETQYF.

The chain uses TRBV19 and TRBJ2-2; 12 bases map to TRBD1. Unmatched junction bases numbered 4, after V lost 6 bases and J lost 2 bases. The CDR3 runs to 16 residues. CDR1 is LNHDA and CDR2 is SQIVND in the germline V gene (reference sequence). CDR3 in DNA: TGTGCCAGTAGGCCGGGACAGGGGGCCAACACCGGGGAGCTGTTTTTT. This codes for CASRPGQGANTGELFF.

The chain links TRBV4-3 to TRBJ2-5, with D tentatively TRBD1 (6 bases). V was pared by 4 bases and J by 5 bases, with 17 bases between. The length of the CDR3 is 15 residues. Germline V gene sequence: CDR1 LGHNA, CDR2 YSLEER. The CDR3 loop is CASSRGPQVMETQYF. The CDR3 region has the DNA TGCGCCAGCAGCCGGGGGCCCCAAGTAATGGAGACCCAGTACTTC.

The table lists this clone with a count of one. The CDR3 sequence: CASSSPGEGAVYEQYF. CDR3 in DNA: TGTGCCAGCAGTTCCCCGGGAGAGGGGGCGGTCTACGAGCAGTACTTC. The chain joins TRBV27 to TRBJ2-7; perhaps TRBD1 as D (7 bases). The CDR3 extends over 16 amino acids. The V and J ends lost 4 bases and 3 bases respectively, with 19 bases between them. Germline-derived CDR1 and CDR2 are MNHEY and SMNVEV (reference sequence).

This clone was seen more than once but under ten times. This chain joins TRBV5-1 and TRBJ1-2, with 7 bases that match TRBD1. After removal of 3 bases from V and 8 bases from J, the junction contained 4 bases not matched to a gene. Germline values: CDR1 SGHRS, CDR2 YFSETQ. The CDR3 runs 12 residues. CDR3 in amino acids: CASSWDSQGYTF. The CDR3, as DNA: TGCGCCAGCAGCTGGGACAGCCAGGGCTACACCTTC.

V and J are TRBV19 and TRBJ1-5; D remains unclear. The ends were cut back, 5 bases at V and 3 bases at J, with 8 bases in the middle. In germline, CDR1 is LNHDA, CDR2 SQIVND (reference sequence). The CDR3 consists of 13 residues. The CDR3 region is CASSGLNNQPQHF. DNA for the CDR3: TGTGCCAGTAGTGGACTGAACAATCAGCCCCAGCATTTT.

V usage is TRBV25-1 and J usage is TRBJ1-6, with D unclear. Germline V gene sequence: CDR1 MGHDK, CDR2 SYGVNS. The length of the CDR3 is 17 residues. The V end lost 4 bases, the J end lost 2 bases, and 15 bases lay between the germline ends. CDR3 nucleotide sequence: TGTGCCAGCAGTGGAACGCGAGTACTAGCCTATAATTCACCCCTCCACTTT. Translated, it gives CASSGTRVLAYNSPLHF.

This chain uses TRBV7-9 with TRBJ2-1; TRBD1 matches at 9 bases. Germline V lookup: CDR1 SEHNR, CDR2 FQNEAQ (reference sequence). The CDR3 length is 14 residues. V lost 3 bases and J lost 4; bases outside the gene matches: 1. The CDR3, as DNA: TGTGCCAGCAGCTTGGACAGGGGATACAATGAGCAGTTCTTC. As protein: CASSLDRGYNEQFF. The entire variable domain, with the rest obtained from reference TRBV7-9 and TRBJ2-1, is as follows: DTGVSQNPRHKITKRGQNVTFRCDPISEHNRLYWYRQTLGQGPEFLTYFQNEAQLEKSRLLSDRFSAERPKGSFSTLEIQRTEQGDSAMYLCASSLDRGYNEQFFGPGTRLTVL.

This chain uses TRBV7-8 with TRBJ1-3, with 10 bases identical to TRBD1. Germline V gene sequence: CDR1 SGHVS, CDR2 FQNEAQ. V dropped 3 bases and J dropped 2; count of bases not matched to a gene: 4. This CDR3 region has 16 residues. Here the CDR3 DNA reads TGTGCCAGCAGCTTGGGGACAGGGGTTGCTGGAAACACCATATATTTT. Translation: CASSLGTGVAGNTIYF.

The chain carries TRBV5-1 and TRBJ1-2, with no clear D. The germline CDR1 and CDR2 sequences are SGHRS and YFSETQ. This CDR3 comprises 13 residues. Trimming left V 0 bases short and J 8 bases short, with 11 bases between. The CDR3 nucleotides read TGCGCCAGCAGCTTGGTTTTACAGTCCGGCTACACCTTC. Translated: CASSLVLQSGYTF.